This TCR beta chain was sequenced during a study of blood T cell repertoires in COVID-19. Method: immunoSEQ multiplex PCR; TCRdb's copy keeps in-frame clones and lacks some. The sample holds about 320,000 clones; about 92% are singletons and the top ten take 2.6%. This CDR3 contains 16 residues. V lost 6 bases to trimming and J lost 3 bases; unmatched junction nucleotides: 11. Germline loops: CDR1 LNHDA, CDR2 SQIVND (reference sequence). This rearrangement joins TRBV19 to TRBJ2-7; 10 bases fit TRBD2. The TCR originated in a man between 60 and 70 years old who had recovered from COVID-19. The sequencing input was PBMCs or T cells enriched from blood (not recorded which). The CDR3: CASRATGSGGFYEQYF. CDR3 DNA: TGTGCCAGTAGGGCCACCGGTAGCGGGGGGTTCTACGAGCAGTACTTC.